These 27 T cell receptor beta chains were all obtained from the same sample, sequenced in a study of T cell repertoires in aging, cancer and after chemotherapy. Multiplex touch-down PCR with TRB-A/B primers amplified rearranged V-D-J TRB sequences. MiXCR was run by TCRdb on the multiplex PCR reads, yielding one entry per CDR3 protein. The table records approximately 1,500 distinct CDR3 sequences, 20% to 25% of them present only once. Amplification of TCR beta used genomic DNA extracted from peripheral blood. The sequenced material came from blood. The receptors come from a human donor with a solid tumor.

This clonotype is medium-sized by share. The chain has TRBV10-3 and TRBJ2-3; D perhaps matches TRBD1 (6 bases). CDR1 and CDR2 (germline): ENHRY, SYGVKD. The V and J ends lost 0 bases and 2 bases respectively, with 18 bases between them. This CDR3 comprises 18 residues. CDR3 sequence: CAISESTGTSYHTDTQYF. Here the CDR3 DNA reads TGTGCCATCAGTGAGTCTACGGGGACAAGTTATCACACAGATACGCAGTATTTT.

In DNA form, the CDR3 reads TGCGCCAGCAGCCAAGACGTGACGAGTTCGAGAAACACCATATATTTT. Its translation is CASSQDVTSSRNTIYF. The rearrangement links TRBV4-1 to TRBJ1-3, with D unclear. The germline V gene has CDR1 MGHRA and CDR2 YSYEKL. The ends were cut back, 0 bases at V and 5 bases at J, with 14 bases in the middle. The CDR3 contains 16 residues.

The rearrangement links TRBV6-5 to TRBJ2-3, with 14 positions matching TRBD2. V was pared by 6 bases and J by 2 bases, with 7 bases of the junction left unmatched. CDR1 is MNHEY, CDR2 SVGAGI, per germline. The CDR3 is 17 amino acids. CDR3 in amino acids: CASSRTSGGLSTDTQYF. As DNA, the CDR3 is TGTGCCAGCAGCCGGACTAGCGGGGGGCTCTCCACAGATACGCAGTATTTT.

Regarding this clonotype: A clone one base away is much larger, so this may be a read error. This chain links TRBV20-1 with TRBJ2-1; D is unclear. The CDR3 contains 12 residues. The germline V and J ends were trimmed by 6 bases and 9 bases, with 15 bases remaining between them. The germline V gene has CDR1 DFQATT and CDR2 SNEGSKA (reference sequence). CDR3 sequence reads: CSAADMGVEQFF. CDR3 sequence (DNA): TGCAGTGCCGCCGACATGGGCGTTGAGCAGTTCTTC.

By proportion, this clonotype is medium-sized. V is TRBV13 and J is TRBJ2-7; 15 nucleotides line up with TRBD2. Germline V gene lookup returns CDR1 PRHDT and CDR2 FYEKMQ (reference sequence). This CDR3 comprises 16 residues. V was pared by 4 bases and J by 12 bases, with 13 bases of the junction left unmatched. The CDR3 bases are TGTGCCAGCAGCTCCCCCTCGAGGACTAGCGGGAGGGTATGGTACTTC. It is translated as CASSSPSRTSGRVWYF.

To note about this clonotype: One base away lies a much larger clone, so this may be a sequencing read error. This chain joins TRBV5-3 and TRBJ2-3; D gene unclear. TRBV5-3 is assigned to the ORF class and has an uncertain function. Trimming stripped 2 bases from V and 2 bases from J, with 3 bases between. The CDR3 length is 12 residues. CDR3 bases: TGTGCCAGAAGCTTAGTCACAGATACGCAGTATTTT. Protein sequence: CARSLVTDTQYF.

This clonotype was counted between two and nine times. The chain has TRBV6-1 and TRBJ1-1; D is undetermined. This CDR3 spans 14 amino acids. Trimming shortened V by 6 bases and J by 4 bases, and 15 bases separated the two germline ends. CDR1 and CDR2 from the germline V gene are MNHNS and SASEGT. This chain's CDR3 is CASRLQAAGTEAFF. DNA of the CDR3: TGTGCCAGCAGATTACAAGCGGCGGGCACTGAAGCTTTCTTT.

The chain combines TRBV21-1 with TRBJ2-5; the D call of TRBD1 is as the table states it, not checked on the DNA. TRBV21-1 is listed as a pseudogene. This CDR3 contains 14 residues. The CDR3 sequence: CASSKRQGAETQYF. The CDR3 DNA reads TGTGCCAGCAGCAAAAGACAGGGGGCCGAGACCCAGTACTTC.

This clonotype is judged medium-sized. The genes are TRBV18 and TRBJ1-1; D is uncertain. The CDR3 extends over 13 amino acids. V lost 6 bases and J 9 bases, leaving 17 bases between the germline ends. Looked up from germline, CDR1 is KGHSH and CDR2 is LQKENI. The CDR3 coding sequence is TGTGCCAGCTCGAGGGAGGTGTCAGACAAAGCTTTCTTT. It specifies CASSREVSDKAFF.

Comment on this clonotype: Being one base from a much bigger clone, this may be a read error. This CDR3 is CASSHSLRGGYEQYF. As DNA, the CDR3 is TGCGCCAGCAGCCATTCTCTCCGGGGTGGATACGAGCAGTACTTC. This sequence joins TRBV4-3 and TRBJ2-7, with D possibly being TRBD2 (5 bases). V was cut by 3 bases and J by 4 bases, with 16 bases left in between. There are 15 residues in the CDR3. Germline V gene sequence: CDR1 LGHNA, CDR2 YSLEER.

CDR3 sequence: CSVAYRGPEVETYEQYF. CDR3 DNA: TGCAGCGTCGCTTACAGGGGGCCCGAGGTAGAGACCTACGAGCAGTACTTC. This chain connects TRBV29-1 to TRBJ2-7; TRBD1 matches at 9 bases. There are 17 residues in the CDR3. Germline V gene data show CDR1 as SQVTM and CDR2 as ANQGSEA. The V gene end was trimmed by 6 bases and the J gene end by 2 bases; junction bases not matched to a gene: 17.

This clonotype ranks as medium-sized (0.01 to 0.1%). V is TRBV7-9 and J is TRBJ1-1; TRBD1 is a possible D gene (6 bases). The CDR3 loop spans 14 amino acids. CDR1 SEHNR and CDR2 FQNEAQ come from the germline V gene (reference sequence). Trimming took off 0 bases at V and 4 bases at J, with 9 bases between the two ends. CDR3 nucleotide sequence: TGTGCCAGCAGCTTAGCGACAGGTGCCACTGAAGCTTTCTTT. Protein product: CASSLATGATEAFF.

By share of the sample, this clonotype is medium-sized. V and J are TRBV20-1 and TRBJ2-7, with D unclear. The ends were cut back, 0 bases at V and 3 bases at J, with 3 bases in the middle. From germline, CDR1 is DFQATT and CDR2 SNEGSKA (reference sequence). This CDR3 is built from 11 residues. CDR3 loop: CSARDLYEQYF. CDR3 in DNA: TGCAGTGCTAGAGATCTCTACGAGCAGTACTTC.

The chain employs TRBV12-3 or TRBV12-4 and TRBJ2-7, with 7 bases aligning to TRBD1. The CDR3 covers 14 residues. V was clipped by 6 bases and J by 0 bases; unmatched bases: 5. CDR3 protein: CASRKGQNSYEQYF. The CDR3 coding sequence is TGTGCCAGCAGGAAGGGACAGAACTCCTACGAGCAGTACTTC.

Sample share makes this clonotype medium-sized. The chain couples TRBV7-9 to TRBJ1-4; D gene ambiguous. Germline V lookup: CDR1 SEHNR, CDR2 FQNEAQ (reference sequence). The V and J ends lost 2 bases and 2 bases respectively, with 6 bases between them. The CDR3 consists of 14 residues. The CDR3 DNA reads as TGTGCCAGCAGCTTATTGGGGACTAATGAAAAACTGTTTTTT. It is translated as CASSLLGTNEKLFF.

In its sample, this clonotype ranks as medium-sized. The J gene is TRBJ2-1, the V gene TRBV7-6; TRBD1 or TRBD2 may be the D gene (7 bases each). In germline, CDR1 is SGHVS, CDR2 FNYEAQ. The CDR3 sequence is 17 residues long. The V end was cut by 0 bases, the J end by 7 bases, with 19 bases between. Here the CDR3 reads CASSLARGGGWLNEQFF. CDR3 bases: TGTGCCAGCAGCTTAGCCAGGGGGGGGGGCTGGTTGAATGAGCAGTTCTTC.

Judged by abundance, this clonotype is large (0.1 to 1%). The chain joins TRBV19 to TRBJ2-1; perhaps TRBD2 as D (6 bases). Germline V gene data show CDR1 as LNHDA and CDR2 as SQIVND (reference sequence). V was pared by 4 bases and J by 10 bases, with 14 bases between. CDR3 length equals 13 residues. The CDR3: CASSTAGTREQFF. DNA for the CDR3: TGTGCCAGTAGTACCGCGGGAACACGGGAGCAGTTCTTC.

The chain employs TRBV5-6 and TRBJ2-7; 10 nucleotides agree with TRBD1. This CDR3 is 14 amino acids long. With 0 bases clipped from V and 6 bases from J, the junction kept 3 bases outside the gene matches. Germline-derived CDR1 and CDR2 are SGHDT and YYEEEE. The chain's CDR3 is CASSLGRTGGEQYF. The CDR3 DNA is TGTGCCAGCAGCTTGGGTAGGACAGGGGGCGAGCAGTACTTC.

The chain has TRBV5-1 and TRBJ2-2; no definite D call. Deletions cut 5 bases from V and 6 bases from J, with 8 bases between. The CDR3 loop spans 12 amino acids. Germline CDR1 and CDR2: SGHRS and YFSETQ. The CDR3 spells CASSRYPGELFF. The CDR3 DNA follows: TGCGCCAGCAGTAGATATCCCGGGGAGCTGTTTTTT.

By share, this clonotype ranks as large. The CDR3 DNA reads TGTGCCAGCAGTCCCGCGCCGGTGGATTCACCCCTCCACTTT. It is translated as CASSPAPVDSPLHF. The chain combines TRBV6-2 or TRBV6-3 with TRBJ1-6; D is uncertain. The CDR3 has 14 amino acids. V lost 5 bases, J lost 8 bases, and 13 bases lay in between. Germline V lookup: CDR1 MNHEY, CDR2 SVGEGT.

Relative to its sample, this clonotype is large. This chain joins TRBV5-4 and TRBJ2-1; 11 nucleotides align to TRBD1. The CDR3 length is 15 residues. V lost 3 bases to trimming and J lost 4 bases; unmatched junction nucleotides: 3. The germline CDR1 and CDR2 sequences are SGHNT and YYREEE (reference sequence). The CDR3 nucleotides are TGTGCCAGCAGCTCGGGGACAGGGGGATACAATGAGCAGTTCTTC. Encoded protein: CASSSGTGGYNEQFF.

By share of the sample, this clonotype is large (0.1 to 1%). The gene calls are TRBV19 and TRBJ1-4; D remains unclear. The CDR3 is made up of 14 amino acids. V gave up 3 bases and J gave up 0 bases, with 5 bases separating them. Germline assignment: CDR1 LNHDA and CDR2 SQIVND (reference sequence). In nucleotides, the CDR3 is TGTGCCAGTAGTATGACAACAACTAATGAAAAACTGTTTTTT. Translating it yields CASSMTTTNEKLFF.

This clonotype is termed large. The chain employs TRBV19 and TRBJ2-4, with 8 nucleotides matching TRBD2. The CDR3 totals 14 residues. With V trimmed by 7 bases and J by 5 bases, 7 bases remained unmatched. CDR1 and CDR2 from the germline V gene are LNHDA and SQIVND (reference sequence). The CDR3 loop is CASKNAGGENIQYF. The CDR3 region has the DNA TGTGCCAGTAAGAACGCGGGGGGCGAAAACATTCAGTACTTC.

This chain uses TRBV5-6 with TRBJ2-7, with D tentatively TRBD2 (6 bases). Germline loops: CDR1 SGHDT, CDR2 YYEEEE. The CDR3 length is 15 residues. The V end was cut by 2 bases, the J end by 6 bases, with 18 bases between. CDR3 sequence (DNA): TGTGCCAGCAGCTTCATTAGCGGTCTAGGGCTCGAGCAGTACTTC. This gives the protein CASSFISGLGLEQYF. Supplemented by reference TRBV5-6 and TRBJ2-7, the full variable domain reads DAGVTQSPTHLIKTRGQQVTLRCSPKSGHDTVSWYQQALGQGPQFIFQYYEEEERQRGNFPDRFSGHQFPNYSSELNVNALLLGDSALYLCASSFISGLGLEQYFGPGTRLTVT.

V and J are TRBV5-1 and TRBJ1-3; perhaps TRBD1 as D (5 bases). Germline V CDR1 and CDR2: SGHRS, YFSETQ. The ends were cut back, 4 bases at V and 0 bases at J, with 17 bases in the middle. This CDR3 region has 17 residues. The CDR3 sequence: CASSQDKGPDSGNTIYF. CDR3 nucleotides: TGCGCCAGCAGCCAAGACAAGGGGCCTGACTCTGGAAACACCATATATTTT.

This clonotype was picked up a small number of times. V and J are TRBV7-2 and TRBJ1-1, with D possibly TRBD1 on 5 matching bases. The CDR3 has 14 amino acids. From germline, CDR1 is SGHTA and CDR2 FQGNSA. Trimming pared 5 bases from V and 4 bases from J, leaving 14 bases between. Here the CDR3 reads CASSTRVSFTEAFF. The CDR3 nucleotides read TGTGCCAGCAGCACCAGGGTGTCATTCACTGAAGCTTTCTTT.

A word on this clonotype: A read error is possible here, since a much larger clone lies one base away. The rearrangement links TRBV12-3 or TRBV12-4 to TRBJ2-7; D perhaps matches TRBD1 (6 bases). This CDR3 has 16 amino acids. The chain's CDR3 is CASSRVPRDTSYKQYF. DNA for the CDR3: TGTGCCAGCAGCCGTGTCCCTCGGGACACTTCCTACAAGCAGTACTTC.